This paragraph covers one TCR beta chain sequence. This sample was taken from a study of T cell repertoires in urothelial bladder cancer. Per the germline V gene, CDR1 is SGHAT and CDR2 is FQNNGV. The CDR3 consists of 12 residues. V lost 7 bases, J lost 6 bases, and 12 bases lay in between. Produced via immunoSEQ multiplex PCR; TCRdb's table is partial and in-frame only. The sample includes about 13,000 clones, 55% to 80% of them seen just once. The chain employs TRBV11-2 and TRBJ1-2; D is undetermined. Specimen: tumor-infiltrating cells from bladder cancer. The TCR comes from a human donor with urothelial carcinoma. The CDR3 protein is CASTHQDHGYTF. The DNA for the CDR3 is TGTGCCAGCACTCACCAGGATCATGGCTACACCTTC. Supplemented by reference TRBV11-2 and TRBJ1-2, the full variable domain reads EAGVAQSPRYKIIEKRQSVAFWCNPISGHATLYWYQQILGQGPKLLIQFQNNGVVDDSQLPKDRFSAERLKGVDSTLKIQPAKLEDSAVYLCASTHQDHGYTFGSGTRLTVV.